This T cell receptor beta chain comes out of a study of T-cell reconstitution after alpha-beta-depleted transplantation in children (dated by TCRdb to between 2015 and 2016). Study-level background: T-cell immune reconstitution after TCRalphabeta/CD19-depleted allogeneic hematopoietic cell transplantation in children was quantitatively tracked in the study by means of TCR repertoire profiling.

V is reduced by 1 base and J by 0 bases, leaving a spacing of 7 bases between them. The CDR3 numbers 15 residues from cysteine through phenylalanine. Just the 45-base CDR3 DNA is kept, in frame starting at base 1. In the germline V gene (reference sequence), CDR1 corresponds to LNHDA and CDR2 to SQIVND. To prepare the library, PCR was applied. The sequencer listed for this sample is Illumina HiSeq 2500. To normalize quantification of the TCRbeta repertoire, the TCR libraries were built with molecular barcoding that relied on unique molecular identifiers. TCRdb's own reprocessing of the public reads used fastp at Q25 and MiXCR and kept productive beta chains. Rows merge per CDR3 protein into single entries with the most common DNA and genes. The sample has about 340,000 distinct CDR3 sequences on record, about an eighth of them singletons. Of the sample, roughly 4.5% falls within the top ten clones.

Notes on this clonotype: No antigen is known for it. Per-base quality was not reported, and no clone a single base away is much larger than it.

Recombination connected TRBV19 to TRBJ2-1; the D gene lacks a confident call. The specimen was PBMCs, collected from the stem cell graft. This receptor was taken from a human donor who donated a stem cell graft to a child with Fanconi anemia. The nucleotide sequence is given as TGTGCCAGTAGTATAGGAGCGAGCTCCTACAATGAGCAGTTCTTC. It encodes CASSIGASSYNEQFF.